A selection of T cell receptor beta chains follows, all from one sample in a study of blood T cells in healthy people across ages. TCRdb used MiXCR to reprocess the 5' RACE reads, holding one entry per CDR3 protein. The top ten hold about 32% of the sample, which has about 670,000 distinct CDR3 sequences, less than 45% seen once. Sequencing input: blood. The receptors come from a man older than 75 in good health. Both conserved end residues are part of each CDR3. Fields, in order: D gene, V gene, clone size, J gene, CDR3 DNA, CDR3 protein. A D gene is named only where the DNA matches it firmly. For some rows the clone size is stated as once, few or many, or as a class when expanded; others skip it.

NA,TRBV6-2/TRBV6-3,NA,TRBJ2-1,TGTGCCAGCAGACAGGGACGGGGGAGTAATGAGCAGTTCTTC,CASRQGRGSNEQFF
TRBD2,TRBV7-2,NA,TRBJ2-1,TGTGCCAGCAGCTCCCGGGGGGACGAGTTCTTC,CASSSRGDEFF
NA,TRBV15,NA,TRBJ2-7,TGTGCCACCAGCAGAGATAATGTCGATAGCTCCTACAATGAGCAGTACTTC,CATSRDNVDSSYNEQYF
NA,TRBV10-2,few,TRBJ2-5,TGCGCCAGCAGTGAGTCGAGGACTACTAGGGGAGAGACCCAGTACTTC,CASSESRTTRGETQYF
NA,TRBV21-1,NA,TRBJ1-6,TGTGCCAGCAGCACCCGGGACTCACATAATTCACCCCTCCACTTT,CASSTRDSHNSPLHF
TRBD2,TRBV11-2,NA,TRBJ2-3,TGTGCCAGCAGCTTAGGGAGACTAGCGGAGACAGATACGCAGTATTTT,CASSLGRLAETDTQYF
NA,TRBV5-1,NA,TRBJ2-1,TGCGCCAGCAGCTTGGGCAATGGGATAAGGGATGAGCAGTTCTTC,CASSLGNGIRDEQFF
NA,TRBV6-2/TRBV6-3,once,TRBJ2-7,TGTGCCAGCCGTTACTTTGGGGGAAACAATGAGCAGTACTTC,CASRYFGGNNEQYF
TRBD1,TRBV20-1,NA,TRBJ1-2,TGCAGTGCTAGGGTCGGTTGGGAGGGGGCTTATGGCTACACCTTC,CSARVGWEGAYGYTF
NA,TRBV30,few,TRBJ2-3,TGTGCCTTCATCGTGGGGGATACGCAGTATTTT,CAFIVGDTQYF
TRBD2,TRBV28,NA,TRBJ2-4,TGTGCCAGCAGTACCCCCGGGGGGGTCAAAAACATTCAGTACTTC,CASSTPGGVKNIQYF
TRBD1,TRBV9,few,TRBJ2-7,TGTGCCAGCAGCCCTGACGACAGGGAGTACGAGCAGTACTTC,CASSPDDREYEQYF
TRBD1,TRBV9,NA,TRBJ2-5,TGTGCCAGCAGCGTAGGGGTTTTCGGGACAGGCCAAGAGACCCAGTACTTC,CASSVGVFGTGQETQYF
NA,TRBV7-6,NA,TRBJ2-3,TGTGCCAGCAGCTTATTTGGGGGTAGGACTAGCACAGATACGCAGTATTTT,CASSLFGGRTSTDTQYF
TRBD1,TRBV20-1,few,TRBJ1-1,TGCAGTGCTAGAGATCCGGACAGGGCAGGGACTGAAGCTTTCTTT,CSARDPDRAGTEAFF
NA,TRBV4-1,NA,TRBJ1-5,TGCGCCAGCAGCCAAGGCGCGGGAGGCAGCAATCAGCCCCAGCATTTT,CASSQGAGGSNQPQHF
TRBD1,TRBV28,NA,TRBJ1-5,TGTGCCAGCATACAACAGGGGGAAATGGGTCAGCCCCAGCATTTT,CASIQQGEMGQPQHF
TRBD2,TRBV7-2,NA,TRBJ2-5,TGTGCCAGTCGAGGACTAGCGGGTACGAATGAGCAGTACTTC,CASRGLAGTNEQYF
NA,TRBV20-1,many,TRBJ2-7,TGCAGTGCTAGACGGCCCCCCTCTGCCGGCTCCTACGAGCAGTACTTC,CSARRPPSAGSYEQYF
NA,TRBV3-1,few,TRBJ2-2,TGTGCCAGCAGCCAAGATTGGGGGTCCGGGGAGCTGTTTTTT,CASSQDWGSGELFF
NA,TRBV28,few,TRBJ2-2,TGTGCCAGCAGTTTCGAGGGCACCGGGGAGCTGTTTTTT,CASSFEGTGELFF
NA,TRBV14,many,TRBJ1-1,TGTGCCAGCAGCCAAGTCGTGGGGGAAGCTTTCTTT,CASSQVVGEAFF
TRBD1,TRBV15,NA,TRBJ2-7,TGTGCCACCAGCAGAGACCCTGGGACAGGGAGTGAGCAGTACTTC,CATSRDPGTGSEQYF
TRBD1,TRBV12-3/TRBV12-4,few,TRBJ1-5,TGTGCCAGCAGCCTCCGGACAGGGGGACATCAGCCCCAGCATTTT,CASSLRTGGHQPQHF
TRBD1,TRBV5-5,few,TRBJ1-6,TGTGCCAGCAGCTCCGGGGACAGGGCAAATAATTCACCCCTCCACTTT,CASSSGDRANNSPLHF
TRBD1,TRBV5-1,NA,TRBJ1-1,TGCGCCAGCAGCGCCGCAGGGGGACAGGCTTCCGGTAATACTGCGGCTTTCTTT,CASSAAGGQASGNTAAFF
NA,TRBV3-1,few,TRBJ2-3,TGTGCCAGCAGCCAGGCCCGAGCTGGGGCGCAGTATTTT,CASSQARAGAQYF
NA,TRBV7-9,many,TRBJ1-4,TGTGCCAGCAGCTTGGCTGTCTCCCAGTTAACGAATGAAAAACTGTTTTTT,CASSLAVSQLTNEKLFF
TRBD1,TRBV7-2,NA,TRBJ2-7,TGTGCCAGCAGCAGAAAGGGGGCTTACGAGCAGTACTTC,CASSRKGAYEQYF
NA,TRBV7-2,many,TRBJ2-7,TGTGCCAGCAGCTTAGGTGGGAGTAAGTACGAGCAGTACTTC,CASSLGGSKYEQYF
NA,TRBV4-2,NA,TRBJ1-6,TGTGCCAGCAGCCAAGATCTGGGGCGACCCTTAAATTCACCCCTCCACTTT,CASSQDLGRPLNSPLHF
TRBD1,TRBV24-1,few,TRBJ1-1,TGTGCCACCAGGGGGACAGGGAACACTGAAGCTTTCTTT,CATRGTGNTEAFF
TRBD2,TRBV24-1,few,TRBJ2-1,TGTGCCACCAGTGATTGGGATGGGAGGGATGAGCAGTTCTTC,CATSDWDGRDEQFF
TRBD2,TRBV4-2,NA,TRBJ2-5,TGTGCCAGCAGCCTGACTAGCGGTGTAGGTTCCTACAATGAGCAGTACTTC,CASSLTSGVGSYNEQYF
NA,TRBV12-5,NA,TRBJ2-7,TGTGCTAGTGGGAGAGAACAAGTGGGATACGAGCAGTACTTC,CASGREQVGYEQYF
NA,TRBV27,NA,TRBJ1-2,TGTGCCAGCAGTTTCGGCGGGGGGTACTATGGCTACACCTTC,CASSFGGGYYGYTF
NA,TRBV4-3,few,TRBJ2-4,TGCGCCAGCAGCCATACGGGGTCAGGGTCCAAGCAGTACTTC,CASSHTGSGSKQYF
TRBD1,TRBV6-2/TRBV6-3,NA,TRBJ2-7,TGTGCCTGCAACCGGGACAGGGCTACCTACGAGCAGTACTTC,CACNRDRATYEQYF
NA,TRBV20-1,few,TRBJ2-7,TGCAGTGCTAGGGGACGCGAGCAGTACTTC,CSARGREQYF
NA,TRBV4-3,NA,TRBJ2-4,TGCGCCAGCAACCAAGAAACAGGGTCAGCCAAAAACATTCAGTACTTC,CASNQETGSAKNIQYF
TRBD1,TRBV4-3,NA,TRBJ1-2,TGCGCCAGCAGCAGCTTAGCCGGGACAGGGGTTTTAGACGGCTACACCTTC,CASSSLAGTGVLDGYTF
TRBD1,TRBV29-1,NA,TRBJ2-2,TGCAGTGCAGGGGGACACACCGGGGAGCTGTTTTTT,CSAGGHTGELFF
NA,TRBV7-9,NA,TRBJ2-3,TGTGCCTACTTAGGCCAGACAGATACGCAGTATTTT,CAYLGQTDTQYF
NA,TRBV4-3,NA,TRBJ1-5,TGCGCCAGCAGCCAAGATAGGTTAAGCAATCAGCCCCAGCATTTT,CASSQDRLSNQPQHF
TRBD1,TRBV12-3/TRBV12-4,NA,TRBJ1-5,TGTGCCAGCAGTTTTGGGGACAGGGGGGAAGGTCAGCCCCAGCATTTT,CASSFGDRGEGQPQHF
TRBD1,TRBV7-2,NA,TRBJ1-5,TGTGCCAGCAGTCGGGGGACAGGGGACCAGCCCCAGCATTTT,CASSRGTGDQPQHF
NA,TRBV12-3/TRBV12-4,many,TRBJ2-1,TGTGCCAGCAGACCCTATTACAATGAGCAGTTCTTC,CASRPYYNEQFF
NA,TRBV7-2,NA,TRBJ2-7,TGTGCCAGCAGCTTAGTATCGCAGTACGAGCAGTACTTC,CASSLVSQYEQYF
NA,TRBV3-1,NA,TRBJ1-2,TGTGCCAGCAGGCTGGGGGCTGGTAACTATGGCTACACCTTC,CASRLGAGNYGYTF
NA,TRBV30,NA,TRBJ2-1,TGTGCCTGGAGAGAGGTGGCGGACAATGAGCAGTTCTTC,CAWREVADNEQFF
TRBD1,TRBV20-1,once,TRBJ1-6,TGCAGTGCTAGAGATAGGGGGACAGGGAACTCACCCCTCCACTTT,CSARDRGTGNSPLHF
NA,TRBV6-2/TRBV6-3,NA,TRBJ2-3,TGTGCCAGCAGTTACACAGGGAACACAGATACGCAGTATTTT,CASSYTGNTDTQYF
NA,TRBV6-2/TRBV6-3,few,TRBJ2-3,TGTGCCAGCAGCTCGCCGACAGGAGGGCTCTTAGATACGCAGTATTTT,CASSSPTGGLLDTQYF
TRBD2,TRBV9,NA,TRBJ2-7,TGTGCCAGCAGCGTCCTCGGGGGGTTGGGCTACGAGCAGTACTTC,CASSVLGGLGYEQYF
TRBD2,TRBV18,NA,TRBJ2-1,TGTGCCAGCTCACCACCTGGAATCGCGGGAGGAATCTACAATGAGCAGTTCTTC,CASSPPGIAGGIYNEQFF